This T cell receptor (beta chain) was captured in a study of blood T cell repertoires in COVID-19. Study at large: The study drew acute and convalescent COVID-19 samples from the United States, Italy and Spain. T cells, B-cell-depleted T cells, or PBMCs provided the cDNA or gDNA that served as material.

The CDR3 sequence is 16 residues long. Germline values: CDR1 LGHNT, CDR2 FRNRAP. Deletions cut 5 bases from V and 4 bases from J, with 21 bases between. Authors' data handling: Using reference gene primer amplification, nucleated cell counts were estimated. Data came from immunoSEQ multiplex PCR; TCRdb stores just in-frame clones and leaves some out. V, J and clone size reflect that table, while D and trimming were determined from the DNA. The data contain 52,000 or so clones, around 80% of them seen just once; the ten biggest clones take up over 2%. The receptor was derived from a man aged 45-65 years with acute or convalescent COVID-19. Source material: peripheral blood. The chain employs TRBV12-5 and TRBJ2-7; the D gene is possibly TRBD2 (6 bases). Written as DNA, the CDR3 is TGTGCTAGTGGTCCCCGCGCGGGAAGCGAATCATACGAGCAGTACTTC. Residues: CASGPRAGSESYEQYF.